The 18 T cell receptor beta chains below come from one sample, sequenced in a study of T cells in Graves' hyperthyroidism and ophthalmopathy. Researchers took RNA transcripts and amplified the TCR beta CDR3 regions from them. A set of HTBI primers served as the primers for a first-round RT-PCR of the TCR CDR3. TCRdb processed the multiplex PCR reads anew with MiXCR; each CDR3 protein has one entry. The sample records hundreds of thousands of distinct CDR3 sequences, 38% being singletons. Sequenced: blood. These TCRs come from a man aged 18 to 30 with Graves' hyperthyroidism.

The chain links TRBV14 to TRBJ2-5, with 10 bases lining up with TRBD2. This CDR3 is built from 15 residues. CDR1 and CDR2 (germline): SGHDN, FVKESK. V lost 6 bases and J lost 0; bases outside the gene matches: 4. Here the CDR3 DNA reads TGTGCCAGCAGGAGCGGGGGGGACGACCAAGAGACCCAGTACTTC. Translated: CASRSGGDDQETQYF.

A few counts support this clonotype. The V gene is TRBV2, the J gene TRBJ1-5, with a possible D match to TRBD1 (5 bases). CDR1 and CDR2 from the germline V gene are SNHLY and FYNNEI. The V gene lost 8 bases and the J gene lost 1 base, with 9 bases spanning the gap. The CDR3 spans 13 residues. Here the CDR3 DNA reads TGTGCCAGCGGGGGACGAAGCAATCAGCCCCAGCATTTT. Translating it yields CASGGRSNQPQHF.

This clonotype was seen a single time. The CDR3 sequence is CSAIADQGPQNTEAFF. CDR3 DNA sequence: TGCAGTGCTATAGCCGACCAGGGCCCCCAGAACACTGAAGCTTTCTTT. The V gene is TRBV20-1, the J gene TRBJ1-1; the D gene is possibly TRBD1 (5 bases). V shed 4 bases and J shed 1 base, with 19 bases lying between them. CDR3 size: 16 residues. Germline V gene data show CDR1 as DFQATT and CDR2 as SNEGSKA (reference sequence).

Turning to this clonotype: A much larger clone lies one base from this, so it may be a read error. The V and J genes are TRBV2 and TRBJ1-6; D not resolved. The CDR3 sequence is 14 residues long. Germline lookup yields CDR1 SNHLY and CDR2 FYNNEI. The V end lost 5 bases, the J end lost 8 bases, and 13 bases lay between the germline ends. CDR3 in DNA: TGTGCCAGCAGTCCGAAAGGTGTCGATTCACCCCTCCACTTT. Translated, it gives CASSPKGVDSPLHF.

J is TRBJ2-5 and V is TRBV7-2; a possible D gene is TRBD2 (5 bases). V lost 2 bases and J 3 bases, leaving 10 bases between the germline ends. The CDR3 has 14 amino acids. CDR1 SGHTA and CDR2 FQGNSA come from the germline V gene. CDR3 DNA sequence: TGTGCCAGCAGCTTACGCCACGGGGAAGAGACCCAGTACTTC. Its protein is CASSLRHGEETQYF. Supplemented by reference TRBV7-2 and TRBJ2-5, the full variable domain reads GAGVSQSPSNKVTEKGKDVELRCDPISGHTALYWYRQSLGQGLEFLIYFQGNSAPDKSGLPSDRFSAERTGGSVSTLTIQRTQQEDSAVYLCASSLRHGEETQYFGPGTRLLVL.

With respect to this clonotype: A much larger clone is a single base away; this may be a read error. The chain couples TRBV29-1 to TRBJ2-2; D is tentatively TRBD1 or TRBD2 (5 bases each). CDR1 is SQVTM and CDR2 is ANQGSEA in the germline V gene. CDR3 length: 12 amino acids. V was clipped by 3 bases and J by 6 bases, with 8 bases between them. CDR3 region: CSVDWGSGELFF. CDR3 nucleotide sequence: TGCAGCGTTGATTGGGGGTCCGGGGAGCTGTTTTTT.

As DNA, the CDR3 is TGTGCCAGCAGCCCCGGGTTTGGCAACTACGAGCAGTACTTC. This codes for CASSPGFGNYEQYF. The V and J genes are TRBV11-3 and TRBJ2-7; no definite D call. The germline V gene encodes CDR1 SGHNT and CDR2 YENEEA. V was clipped by 5 bases and J by 3 bases, with 14 bases between them. This CDR3 is 14 amino acids long.

V and J are TRBV7-2 and TRBJ2-3; TRBD1 matches at 7 bases. From germline, CDR1 is SGHTA and CDR2 FQGNSA. The CDR3 has 15 amino acids. The V segment lost 0 bases and the J segment 1 base; nucleotides outside the gene matches: 1. CDR3 protein: CASSLAQGGTDTQYF. CDR3 bases: TGTGCCAGCAGCTTAGCTCAGGGGGGCACAGATACGCAGTATTTT.

This clonotype was observed a few times. The chain recombines TRBV5-6 with TRBJ1-5; D may be TRBD1 (6 bases). The CDR3 is made up of 14 amino acids. The germline V and J ends were trimmed by 4 bases and 1 base, with 9 bases remaining between them. Germline CDR1 and CDR2: SGHDT and YYEEEE. The CDR3 sequence is CASSKGQSNQPQHF. The CDR3 DNA sequence: TGTGCCAGCAGCAAAGGACAGAGCAATCAGCCCCAGCATTTT.

The rearrangement links TRBV7-9 to TRBJ2-7, with D possibly being TRBD1 (6 bases). The CDR3 has 13 residues. The germline gives CDR1 SEHNR, CDR2 FQNEAQ (reference sequence). With 6 bases removed from V and 3 bases from J, the gap between germline ends came to 12 bases. CDR3 in amino acids: CASRAGTRYEQYF. The CDR3 DNA follows: TGTGCCAGCAGGGCCGGGACACGCTACGAGCAGTACTTC.

This chain joins TRBV28 and TRBJ1-5; 7 nucleotides match TRBD1. The CDR3 extends over 15 amino acids. The germline CDR1 and CDR2 sequences are MDHEN and SYDVKM. Unmatched junction bases numbered 10, after V lost 5 bases and J lost 6 bases. DNA for the CDR3: TGTGCCAGCAGTCCGGGACAGCGGGATCGTCAGCCCCAGCATTTT. As protein: CASSPGQRDRQPQHF.

The chain uses TRBV6-5 and TRBJ1-3; D gene unclear. The V gene lost 6 bases and the J gene lost 0 bases, with 6 bases spanning the gap. The CDR3 contains 13 residues. CDR1 and CDR2 (germline): MNHEY, SVGAGI. CDR3 amino acids: CASRRFSGNTIYF. The CDR3 DNA reads as TGTGCCAGCAGACGGTTCTCTGGAAACACCATATATTTT.

This clonotype was detected ten times or more. The chain carries TRBV29-1 and TRBJ1-1; perhaps TRBD1 as D (5 bases). Germline loops: CDR1 SQVTM, CDR2 ANQGSEA. This CDR3 has 17 residues. Trimming removed 2 bases at V and 7 bases at J, with 26 bases between. The CDR3 DNA reads TGCAGCGTTGAAAACGAGGGGCATCTAAGGTCAGAAGGTGAAGCTTTCTTT. Encoded protein: CSVENEGHLRSEGEAFF.

This clonotype was detected ten times or more. This CDR3 reads CASSPGTVYGYTF. The DNA of the CDR3 is TGTGCCAGCAGCCCCGGGACAGTCTATGGCTACACCTTC. The chain employs TRBV19 and TRBJ1-2; 7 bases map to TRBD1. V lost 9 bases, J lost 4 bases, and 8 bases stayed unmatched. The germline V gene encodes CDR1 LNHDA and CDR2 SQIVND (reference sequence). The CDR3 covers 13 residues.

This clonotype was found many times. The gene calls are TRBV24-1 and TRBJ2-2; 10 bases fit TRBD2. The CDR3 is 17 residues long. The germline V gene has CDR1 KGHDR and CDR2 SFDVKD. V dropped 3 bases and J dropped 4; count of bases not matched to a gene: 7. DNA for the CDR3: TGTGCCACCAGTGATGCTGGACTAGCGGTTGGCACCGGGGAGCTGTTTTTT. Its protein is CATSDAGLAVGTGELFF.

The V gene is TRBV15, the J gene TRBJ2-1; either TRBD1 or TRBD2 may supply D (5 bases each). The germline gives CDR1 LNHNV, CDR2 YYDKDF (reference sequence). With 0 bases removed from V and 10 bases from J, the gap between germline ends came to 13 bases. The CDR3 is 14 amino acids. The CDR3 sequence: CATSRDGAPGEQFF. CDR3 coding DNA: TGTGCCACCAGCAGAGATGGGGCCCCGGGAGAGCAGTTCTTC. The full variable domain, its missing parts supplied by reference TRBV15 and TRBJ2-1, is DAMVIQNPRYQVTQFGKPVTLSCSQTLNHNVMYWYQQKSSQAPKLLFHYYDKDFNNEADTPDNFQSRRPNTSFCFLDIRSPGLGDTAMYLCATSRDGAPGEQFFGPGTRLTVL.

Ten or more counts support this clonotype. This chain connects TRBV9 to TRBJ2-2; D gene ambiguous. Trimming left V 0 bases short and J 8 bases short, with 5 bases between. Germline-derived CDR1 and CDR2 are SGDLS and YYNGEE. This CDR3 is built from 12 residues. The CDR3 reads CASSVEVGELFF. CDR3 bases: TGTGCCAGCAGCGTAGAGGTGGGGGAGCTGTTTTTT.

This clonotype occurred a few times. V and J are TRBV5-1 and TRBJ2-7; TRBD1 or TRBD2 may be the D gene (5 bases each). Germline lookup yields CDR1 SGHRS and CDR2 YFSETQ. Trimming shortened V by 4 bases and J by 0 bases, and 11 bases separated the two germline ends. The CDR3 length is 14 residues. The CDR3 DNA reads TGCGCCAGCAGCCAGGGACGGATCTCCTACGAGCAGTACTTC. Amino acids: CASSQGRISYEQYF.